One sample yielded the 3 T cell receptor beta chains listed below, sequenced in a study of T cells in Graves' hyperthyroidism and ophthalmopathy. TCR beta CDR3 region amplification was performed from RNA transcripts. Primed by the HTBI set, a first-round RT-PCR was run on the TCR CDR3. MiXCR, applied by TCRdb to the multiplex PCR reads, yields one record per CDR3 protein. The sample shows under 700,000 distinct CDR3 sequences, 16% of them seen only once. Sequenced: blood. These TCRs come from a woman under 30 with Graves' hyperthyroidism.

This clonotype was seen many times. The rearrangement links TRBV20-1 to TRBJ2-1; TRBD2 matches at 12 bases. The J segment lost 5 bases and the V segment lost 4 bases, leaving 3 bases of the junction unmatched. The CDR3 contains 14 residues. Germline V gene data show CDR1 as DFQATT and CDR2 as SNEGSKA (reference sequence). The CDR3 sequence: CSATGLAGNNEQFF. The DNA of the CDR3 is TGCAGTGCTACAGGACTAGCGGGGAACAATGAGCAGTTCTTC.

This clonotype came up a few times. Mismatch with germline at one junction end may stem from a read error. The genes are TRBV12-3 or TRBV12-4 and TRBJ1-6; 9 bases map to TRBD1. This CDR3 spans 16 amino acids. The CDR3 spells CASRSPGQGYSSPLHF. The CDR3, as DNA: TGTGCCAGCAGGTCTCCGGGACAGGGTTATAGTTCACCCCTCCACTTT.

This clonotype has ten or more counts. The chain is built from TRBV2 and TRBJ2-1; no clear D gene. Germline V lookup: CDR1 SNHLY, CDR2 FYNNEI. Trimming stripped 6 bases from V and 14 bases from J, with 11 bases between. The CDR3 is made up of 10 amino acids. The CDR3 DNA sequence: TGTGCCAGCAGGGTGTCCACCGAGTTCTTC. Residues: CASRVSTEFF.